A single sample is the source of the 2 T cell receptor beta chains below, sequenced in a study of T cell responses to AZD1222 COVID-19 vaccine. Data came from immunoSEQ multiplex PCR; TCRdb stores just in-frame clones and leaves some out. The table includes roughly 100,000 clones, roughly 90% detected once. This specimen was peripheral blood, taken on day 0 of AZD1222 vaccination. The receptor set was obtained from an adult in good health.

The chain employs TRBV5-4 and TRBJ1-6, with a weak D call TRBD1 (6 bases). The germline V gene encodes CDR1 SGHNT and CDR2 YYREEE (reference sequence). The CDR3 sequence is 15 residues long. The ends were cut back, 0 bases at V and 10 bases at J, with 14 bases in the middle. The CDR3 loop reads CASSLGQALGSPLHF. The CDR3 DNA reads as TGTGCCAGCAGCTTGGGACAGGCGTTAGGATCACCCCTCCACTTT.

The rearrangement links TRBV5-1 to TRBJ2-3; 9 bases fit TRBD1. Germline V lookup: CDR1 SGHRS, CDR2 YFSETQ. The length of the CDR3 is 16 residues. V shed 1 base, J shed 2 bases, and the junction held 5 bases outside the gene matches. The CDR3 here is CASSLRGQGPTDTQYF. CDR3 nucleotides: TGCGCCAGCAGCTTGCGGGGACAGGGCCCCACAGATACGCAGTATTTT.